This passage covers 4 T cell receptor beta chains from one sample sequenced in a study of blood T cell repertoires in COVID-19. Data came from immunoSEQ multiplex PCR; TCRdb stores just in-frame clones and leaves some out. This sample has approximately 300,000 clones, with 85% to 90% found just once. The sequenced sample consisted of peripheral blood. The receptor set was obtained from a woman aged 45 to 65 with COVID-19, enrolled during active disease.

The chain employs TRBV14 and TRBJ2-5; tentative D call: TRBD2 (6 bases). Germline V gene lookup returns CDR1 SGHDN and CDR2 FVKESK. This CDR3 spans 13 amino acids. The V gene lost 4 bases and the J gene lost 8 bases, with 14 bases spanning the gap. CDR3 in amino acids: CASSPGGGTTQYF. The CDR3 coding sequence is TGTGCCAGCAGCCCCGGAGGCGGGACCACCCAGTACTTC.

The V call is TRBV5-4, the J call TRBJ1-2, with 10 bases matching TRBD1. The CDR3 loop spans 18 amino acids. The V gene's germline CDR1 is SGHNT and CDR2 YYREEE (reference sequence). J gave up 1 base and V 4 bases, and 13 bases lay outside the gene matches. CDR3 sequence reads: CASSPLLTGGPVNYGYTF. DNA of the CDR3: TGTGCCAGCAGCCCCCTCCTGACAGGGGGCCCTGTTAACTATGGCTACACCTTC.

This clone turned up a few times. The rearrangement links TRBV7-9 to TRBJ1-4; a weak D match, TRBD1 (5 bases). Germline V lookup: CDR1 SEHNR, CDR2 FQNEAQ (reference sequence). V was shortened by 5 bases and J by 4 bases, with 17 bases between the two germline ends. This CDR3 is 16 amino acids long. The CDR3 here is CASSPYGALGNEKLFF. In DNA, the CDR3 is TGTGCCAGCAGCCCCTATGGGGCTCTAGGTAATGAAAAACTGTTTTTT.

The CDR3 DNA reads TGTGCCAGCAGCTTAGTAACAGGGATCTACAATGAGCAGTTCTTC. Its protein product is CASSLVTGIYNEQFF. This chain connects TRBV11-3 to TRBJ2-1, with D perhaps matching TRBD1 (6 bases). Deletions cut 1 base from V and 3 bases from J, with 10 bases between. CDR3 length: 15 residues. CDR1 and CDR2 from the germline V gene are SGHNT and YENEEA.